The clone carrying this T cell receptor (beta chain) was seen ten or more times. This sample stems from a study of early T cells in non-severe SARS-CoV-2 infection. TCRdb re-called the 5' RACE reads through MiXCR, storing one row per CDR3 protein. The sample lists some 91,000 distinct CDR3 sequences, less than 15% occurring once. The material sequenced was whole blood. The sequence derives from an adult who was a healthcare worker with PCR-confirmed SARS-CoV-2 infection or an uninfected control (not recorded which).

DNA for the CDR3: TGTGCCAGCAGACTACTAGCGGGGGGTCTAGGATGGGAGACCCAGTACTTC. As protein: CASRLLAGGLGWETQYF. V is TRBV11-2 and J is TRBJ2-5; TRBD2 matches at 12 bases. This CDR3 spans 17 amino acids. With V trimmed by 6 bases and J by 5 bases, 13 bases remained unmatched. The germline V gene encodes CDR1 SGHAT and CDR2 FQNNGV.